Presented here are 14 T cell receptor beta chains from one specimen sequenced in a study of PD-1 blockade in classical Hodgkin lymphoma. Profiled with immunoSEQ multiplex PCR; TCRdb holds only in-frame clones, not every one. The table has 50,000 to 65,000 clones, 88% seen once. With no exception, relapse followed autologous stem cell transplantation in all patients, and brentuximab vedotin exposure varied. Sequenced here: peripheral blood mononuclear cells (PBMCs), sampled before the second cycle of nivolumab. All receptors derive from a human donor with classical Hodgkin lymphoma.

CDR3: CASSDPRDGKSEAFF. In DNA form, the CDR3 reads TGTGCCAGCAGCGACCCCCGGGACGGAAAATCAGAAGCTTTCTTT. J is TRBJ1-1 and V is TRBV6-6; perhaps TRBD1 as D (5 bases). Germline V gives CDR1 MNHNY, CDR2 SVGAGI (reference sequence). This CDR3 has 15 residues. The V gene lost 6 bases and the J gene lost 8 bases, with 22 bases spanning the gap.

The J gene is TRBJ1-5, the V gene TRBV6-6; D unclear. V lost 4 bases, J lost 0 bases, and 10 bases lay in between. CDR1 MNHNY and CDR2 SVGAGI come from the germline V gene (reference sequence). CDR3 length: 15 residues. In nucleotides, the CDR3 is TGTGCCAGCAGTTTGGATGACGATAGCAATCAGCCCCAGCATTTT. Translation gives CASSLDDDSNQPQHF.

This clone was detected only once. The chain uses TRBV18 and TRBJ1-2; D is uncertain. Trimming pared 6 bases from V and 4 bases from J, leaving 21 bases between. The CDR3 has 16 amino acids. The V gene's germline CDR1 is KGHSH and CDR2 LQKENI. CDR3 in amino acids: CASSPVVQVNSYGYTF. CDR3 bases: TGTGCCAGCTCTCCCGTAGTCCAGGTGAACTCCTATGGCTACACCTTC.

CDR3 residues: CASSFRDGALEQYF. The CDR3, as DNA: TGCGCCAGCAGCTTCCGGGACGGGGCGTTAGAGCAGTACTTC. J is TRBJ2-7 and V is TRBV5-1; either TRBD1 or TRBD2 may supply D (5 bases each). Trimming shortened V by 2 bases and J by 7 bases, and 16 bases separated the two germline ends. Germline values: CDR1 SGHRS, CDR2 YFSETQ. The CDR3 sequence is 14 residues long.

The CDR3 is CASSYETERNSPLHF. CDR3 bases: TGTGCCAGCAGTTACGAGACGGAACGTAATTCACCCCTCCACTTT. V is TRBV6-5 and J is TRBJ1-6, with D unresolved. This CDR3 comprises 15 residues. V lost 2 bases, J lost 6 bases, and 11 bases lay in between. CDR1 is MNHEY and CDR2 is SVGAGI in the germline V gene.

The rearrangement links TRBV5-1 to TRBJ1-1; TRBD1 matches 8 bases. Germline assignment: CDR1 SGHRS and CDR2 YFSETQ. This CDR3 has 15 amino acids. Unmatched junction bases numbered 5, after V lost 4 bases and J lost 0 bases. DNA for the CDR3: TGCGCCAGCAGCACAACGGACAGGGTGAACACTGAAGCTTTCTTT. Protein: CASSTTDRVNTEAFF.

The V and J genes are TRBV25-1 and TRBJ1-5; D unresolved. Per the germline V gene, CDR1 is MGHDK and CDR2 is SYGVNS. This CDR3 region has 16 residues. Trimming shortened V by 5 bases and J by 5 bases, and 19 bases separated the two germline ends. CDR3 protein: CASSPRRGMGDQPQHF. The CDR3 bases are TGTGCCAGCAGTCCCCGTAGAGGGATGGGCGATCAGCCCCAGCATTTT.

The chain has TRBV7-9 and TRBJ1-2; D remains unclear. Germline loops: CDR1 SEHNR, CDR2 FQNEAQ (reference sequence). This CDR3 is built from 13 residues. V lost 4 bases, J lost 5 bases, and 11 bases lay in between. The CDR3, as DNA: TGTGCCAGCAGCTCCGACCATTTTTATGGCTACACCTTC. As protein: CASSSDHFYGYTF.

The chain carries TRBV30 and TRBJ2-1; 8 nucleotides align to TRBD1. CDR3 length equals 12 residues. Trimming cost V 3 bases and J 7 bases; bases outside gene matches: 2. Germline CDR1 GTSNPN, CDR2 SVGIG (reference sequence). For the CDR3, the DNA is TGTGCCTGGAGGCGGGACAGGAATGAGCAGTTCTTC. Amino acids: CAWRRDRNEQFF.

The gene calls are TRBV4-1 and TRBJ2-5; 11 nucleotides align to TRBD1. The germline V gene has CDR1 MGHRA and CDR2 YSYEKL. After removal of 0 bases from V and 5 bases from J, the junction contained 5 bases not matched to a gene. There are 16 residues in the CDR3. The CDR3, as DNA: TGCGCCAGCAGCCAAGATGGGACAGGGGGTCCCGAGACCCAGTACTTC. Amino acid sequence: CASSQDGTGGPETQYF.

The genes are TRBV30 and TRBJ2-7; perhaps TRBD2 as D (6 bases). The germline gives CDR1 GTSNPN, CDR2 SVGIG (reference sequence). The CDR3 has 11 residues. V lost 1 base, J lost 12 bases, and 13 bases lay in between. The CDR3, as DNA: TGTGCCTGGAGTGGAAGGGCCGGGGGGTACTTC. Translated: CAWSGRAGGYF.

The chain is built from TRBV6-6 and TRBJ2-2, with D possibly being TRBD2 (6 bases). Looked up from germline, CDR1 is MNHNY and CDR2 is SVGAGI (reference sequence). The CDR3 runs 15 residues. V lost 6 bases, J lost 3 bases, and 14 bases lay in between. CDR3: CASSERDLDTGELFF. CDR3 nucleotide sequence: TGTGCCAGCAGCGAACGGGACTTGGACACCGGGGAGCTGTTTTTT.

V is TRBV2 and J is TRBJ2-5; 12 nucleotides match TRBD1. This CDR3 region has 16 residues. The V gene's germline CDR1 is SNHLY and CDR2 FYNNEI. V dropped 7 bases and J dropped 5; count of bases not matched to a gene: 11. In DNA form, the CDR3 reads TGTGCCAGCACCGGATGGGGACAGGGGGCGCGGGAGACCCAGTACTTC. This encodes CASTGWGQGARETQYF.

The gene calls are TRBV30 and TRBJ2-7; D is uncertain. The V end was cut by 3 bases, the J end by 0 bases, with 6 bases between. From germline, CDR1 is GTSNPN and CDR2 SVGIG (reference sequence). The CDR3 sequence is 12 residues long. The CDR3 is CAWSQVSYEQYF. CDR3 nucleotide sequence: TGTGCCTGGAGCCAGGTCTCCTACGAGCAGTACTTC.